The rows below give T cell receptor beta chains drawn from one sample of a study of blood T cell repertoires in COVID-19. TCRdb's table, derived via immunoSEQ multiplex PCR, lists solely in-frame clones and lacks some. The sample gives approximately 79,000 clones, roughly 82% of which show up once; 20% to 25% is in the top ten. The material sequenced was peripheral blood. These receptor sequences come from a woman in her forties or fifties with acute or convalescent COVID-19. Both conserved end residues are part of each CDR3. The order of the fields is J gene, D gene, V gene, CDR3 protein, CDR3 DNA. The D gene is left open where the match is weak.

j_call: TRBJ1-5; d_call: NA; v_call: TRBV24-1; cdr3_aa: CATSAYTSNQPQHF; cdr3_nt: TGTGCCACCAGTGCGTACACTAGCAATCAGCCCCAGCATTTT
j_call: TRBJ2-5; d_call: NA; v_call: TRBV9; cdr3_aa: CASSVGVEQTQYF; cdr3_nt: TGTGCCAGCAGCGTAGGCGTTGAACAGACCCAGTACTTC
j_call: TRBJ1-1; d_call: TRBD1; v_call: TRBV7-2; cdr3_aa: CASSFGSGQLNTEAFF; cdr3_nt: TGTGCCAGCAGCTTCGGATCGGGACAGCTGAACACTGAAGCTTTCTTT
j_call: TRBJ2-4; d_call: TRBD2; v_call: TRBV6-5; cdr3_aa: CASNLAVGNGIQYF; cdr3_nt: TGTGCCAGCAATCTAGCGGTGGGGAATGGCATTCAGTACTTC
j_call: TRBJ1-5; d_call: NA; v_call: TRBV19; cdr3_aa: CASSFGTTVLGQPQHF; cdr3_nt: TGTGCCAGTAGTTTCGGTACGACTGTTTTGGGTCAGCCCCAGCATTTT
j_call: TRBJ1-2; d_call: NA; v_call: TRBV27; cdr3_aa: CASSLGGFPYGYTF; cdr3_nt: TGTGCCAGCAGTTTAGGGGGGTTCCCCTATGGCTACACCTTC
j_call: TRBJ2-7; d_call: NA; v_call: TRBV12-3/TRBV12-4; cdr3_aa: CASSSGTHEQYF; cdr3_nt: TGTGCCAGCAGCTCAGGGACTCACGAGCAGTACTTC
j_call: TRBJ2-1; d_call: TRBD2; v_call: TRBV7-3; cdr3_aa: CASSLGGNNNEQFF; cdr3_nt: TGTGCCAGCAGCTTGGGGGGGAACAACAATGAGCAGTTCTTC
j_call: TRBJ1-3; d_call: NA; v_call: TRBV19; cdr3_aa: CASSIETLGSSGNTIYF; cdr3_nt: TGTGCCAGTAGTATAGAAACGTTGGGCAGCTCTGGAAACACCATATATTTT
j_call: TRBJ2-5; d_call: TRBD2; v_call: TRBV5-6; cdr3_aa: CASSLGTSGRETQYF; cdr3_nt: TGTGCCAGCAGCTTGGGGACTAGCGGGAGAGAGACCCAGTACTTC
j_call: TRBJ1-4; d_call: NA; v_call: TRBV21-1; cdr3_aa: CAKRGRLEEKLFF; cdr3_nt: TGTGCCAAGCGGGGGCGATTAGAAGAAAAACTGTTTTTT
j_call: TRBJ2-1; d_call: NA; v_call: TRBV9; cdr3_aa: CASSVGVQGGNEQFF; cdr3_nt: TGTGCCAGCAGCGTAGGGGTGCAGGGTGGAAATGAGCAGTTCTTC
j_call: TRBJ1-1; d_call: NA; v_call: TRBV12-3/TRBV12-4; cdr3_aa: CASTRGDRTEAFF; cdr3_nt: TGTGCCAGCACCCGAGGTGACCGCACTGAAGCTTTCTTT
j_call: TRBJ2-7; d_call: TRBD2; v_call: TRBV3-1/TRBV3-2; cdr3_aa: CASSQDWGGEQYF; cdr3_nt: TGTGCCAGCAGCCAAGATTGGGGGGGCGAGCAGTACTTC
j_call: TRBJ1-1; d_call: NA; v_call: TRBV9; cdr3_aa: CASSATLQGHTEAFF; cdr3_nt: TGTGCCAGCAGCGCCACCCTACAGGGACACACTGAAGCTTTCTTT
j_call: TRBJ2-1; d_call: NA; v_call: TRBV14; cdr3_aa: CASSQERLPPGNEQFF; cdr3_nt: TGTGCCAGCAGCCAAGAAAGACTGCCCCCGGGCAATGAGCAGTTCTTC
j_call: TRBJ1-1; d_call: NA; v_call: TRBV30; cdr3_aa: CAWRPLVDRF; cdr3_nt: TGTGCCTGGAGGCCCCTAGTCGACCGCTTT